One sample yielded the 27 T cell receptor beta chains listed below, sequenced in a study of blood T cell repertoires in COVID-19. Sequenced by immunoSEQ multiplex PCR; TCRdb stores in-frame clones only, minus some. The data show roughly 220,000 clones, over 80% seen once. What was sequenced was PBMCs or T cells enriched from blood (not recorded which). The receptors shown here come from a woman aged 40 to 50 who had recovered from COVID-19.

The J gene is TRBJ2-2, the V gene TRBV11-3, with 7 nucleotides matching TRBD1. The CDR3 has 15 amino acids. The junction had 1 base not matched to a gene; V was cut back by 3 bases and J by 0 bases. CDR1 is SGHNT and CDR2 is YENEEA in the germline V gene. The CDR3 is CASSFGTANTGELFF. For the CDR3, the DNA is TGTGCCAGCAGCTTCGGGACAGCGAACACCGGGGAGCTGTTTTTT.

In its sample, this clone was seen once. The gene calls are TRBV7-2 and TRBJ2-2, with 9 bases that match TRBD2. Germline-derived CDR1 and CDR2 are SGHTA and FQGNSA. J was trimmed by 7 bases and V by 1 base; bases with no gene match: 10. The CDR3 has 17 amino acids. The CDR3 is CASSLVGSAGGGGELFF. The CDR3 DNA sequence: TGTGCCAGCAGCTTAGTAGGTTCAGCGGGAGGTGGCGGGGAGCTGTTTTTT.

This rearrangement joins TRBV7-9 to TRBJ2-1; 8 bases are a match to TRBD2. Unmatched junction bases numbered 4, after V lost 2 bases and J lost 7 bases. The CDR3 consists of 14 residues. Germline V gene sequence: CDR1 SEHNR, CDR2 FQNEAQ (reference sequence). The CDR3, as DNA: TGTGCCAGCAGCTTAACGGGAGGGCCGAATGAGCAGTTCTTC. It encodes CASSLTGGPNEQFF. Using reference TRBV7-9 and TRBJ2-1 for the parts outside the CDR3, the full variable domain is DTGVSQNPRHKITKRGQNVTFRCDPISEHNRLYWYRQTLGQGPEFLTYFQNEAQLEKSRLLSDRFSAERPKGSFSTLEIQRTEQGDSAMYLCASSLTGGPNEQFFGPGTRLTVL.

V is TRBV5-4 and J is TRBJ2-7, with TRBD2 identical over 10 bases. Looked up from germline, CDR1 is SGHNT and CDR2 is YYREEE (reference sequence). Losses at the gene ends were 4 bases for V and 6 bases for J; bases not matched to a gene: 13. CDR3 size: 16 residues. For the CDR3, the DNA is TGTGCCAGCAGCACCCGGGGGGAGCGGGAGGGCCTCGAGCAGTACGTC. Its translation: CASSTRGEREGLEQYV.

This chain links TRBV3-1 (or the pseudogene TRBV3-2) with TRBJ2-7; 9 bases align to TRBD1. In germline, CDR1 is LGHDT, CDR2 YNNKEL (reference sequence). The CDR3 contains 15 residues. V trimming: 3 bases; J trimming: 2 bases; junction bases outside the gene matches: 5. In nucleotides, the CDR3 is TGTGCCAGCAGCCAGGGACAGGGTAAGGCCTACGAGCAGTACTTC. Translated: CASSQGQGKAYEQYF.

V is TRBV10-2 and J is TRBJ2-2, with TRBD2 matching over 7 bases. CDR3 length: 14 residues. Germline V lookup: CDR1 WSHSY, CDR2 SAAADI. V trimming: 5 bases; J trimming: 5 bases; junction bases outside the gene matches: 5. CDR3 protein: CASSSGISTGELFF. CDR3 nucleotides: TGCGCCAGCAGTAGCGGGATAAGTACCGGGGAGCTGTTTTTT.

J is TRBJ2-7 and V is TRBV6-1, with 7 bases identical to TRBD2. Germline V CDR1 and CDR2: MNHNS, SASEGT. J lost 4 bases, V lost 2 bases, and 5 bases had no gene match. The length of the CDR3 is 14 residues. The CDR3 reads CASSEFGGTYEQYV. As DNA, the CDR3 is TGTGCCAGCAGTGAATTCGGGGGGACTTACGAGCAGTACGTC.

The genes are TRBV27 and TRBJ2-1; D may be TRBD1 (6 bases). This CDR3 is built from 15 residues. Germline values: CDR1 MNHEY, CDR2 SMNVEV (reference sequence). The V and J ends lost 5 bases and 0 bases respectively, with 11 bases between them. The CDR3 reads CASSPGHFSYNEQFF. CDR3 nucleotides: TGTGCCAGCAGTCCGGGACACTTCTCCTACAATGAGCAGTTCTTC.

The chain carries TRBV9 and TRBJ2-1, with TRBD2 matching over 9 bases. The CDR3 consists of 16 residues. V was clipped by 5 bases and J by 2 bases; unmatched bases: 8. Germline loops: CDR1 SGDLS, CDR2 YYNGEE. The CDR3 loop reads CASSSSLAGPYNEQFF. The CDR3 nucleotides are TGTGCCAGCAGTTCCTCGCTAGCGGGGCCCTACAATGAGCAGTTCTTC. The variable domain in full, with the rest retrieved from reference TRBV9 and TRBJ2-1, is DSGVTQTPKHLITATGQRVTLRCSPRSGDLSVYWYQQSLDQGLQFLIQYYNGEERAKGNILERFSAQQFPDLHSELNLSSLELGDSALYFCASSSSLAGPYNEQFFGPGTRLTVL.

The table lists this clone with a few counts. The identical CDR3 is also encoded by other nucleotide sequences in the sample. The CDR3 DNA reads TGTGCCAGCAGCAGGGACAGCTACGAGCAGTACTTC. It codes for CASSRDSYEQYF. This chain uses TRBV9 with TRBJ2-7, with 7 bases matching TRBD1. V gave up 4 bases and J gave up 3 bases; unmatched junction bases: 1. The CDR3 spans 12 residues. Germline V gene sequence: CDR1 SGDLS, CDR2 YYNGEE.

The chain combines TRBV19 with TRBJ1-2; 12 nucleotides match TRBD1. CDR3 length equals 17 residues. Germline CDR1 and CDR2: LNHDA and SQIVND (reference sequence). V was pared by 5 bases and J by 4 bases, with 11 bases of the junction left unmatched. In DNA, the CDR3 is TGTGCCAGTAGTCCCCAGGGACAGGGGGCGGCTGGCTATGGCTACACCTTC. Residues: CASSPQGQGAAGYGYTF.

This clone occurred once. This sequence joins TRBV11-2 and TRBJ1-5; no definite D call. The CDR3 extends over 14 amino acids. The germline CDR1 and CDR2 sequences are SGHAT and FQNNGV. V dropped 1 base and J dropped 5 bases, with 9 bases sitting between them. The CDR3 DNA is TGTGCCAGCAGCTTAGCCGGGAGGGATCAGCCCCAGCATTTT. It is translated as CASSLAGRDQPQHF.

In DNA form, the CDR3 reads TGTGCCAGTAGCATGAGGGCAGGAAAGGATACGCAGTATTTT. It encodes CASSMRAGKDTQYF. V usage is TRBV19 and J usage is TRBJ2-3; a possible D gene is TRBD2 (5 bases). The CDR3 is made up of 14 amino acids. Germline CDR1 LNHDA, CDR2 SQIVND (reference sequence). The V and J ends lost 6 bases and 6 bases respectively, with 16 bases between them.

A single count supports this clone. The chain combines TRBV19 with TRBJ1-3, with a weak D call TRBD1 (5 bases). This CDR3 contains 14 residues. The germline gives CDR1 LNHDA, CDR2 SQIVND (reference sequence). The V and J ends lost 5 bases and 0 bases respectively, with 8 bases between them. CDR3 bases: TGTGCCAGTAGTGGGGGGAACTCTGGAAACACCATATATTTT. Residues: CASSGGNSGNTIYF.

V and J are TRBV27 and TRBJ2-7, with 8 bases aligning to TRBD1. J lost 4 bases, V lost 4 bases, and 9 bases had no gene match. Germline V gene lookup returns CDR1 MNHEY and CDR2 SMNVEV (reference sequence). The CDR3 contains 15 residues. The CDR3 loop reads CASSSNRGSLYEQYF. CDR3 bases: TGTGCCAGCAGTTCGAACAGGGGGTCTTTATACGAGCAGTACTTC.

With regard to this clone: This same CDR3 is encoded by further DNA sequences in the sample. The rearrangement joins TRBV12-3 or TRBV12-4 to TRBJ1-2; D is ambiguous. The CDR3 runs 12 residues. V gave up 1 base and J gave up 8 bases, with 8 bases separating them. This CDR3 reads CASSLGLYGYTF. Here the CDR3 DNA reads TGTGCCAGCAGTTTAGGTCTATACGGCTACACCTTC.

This clone was observed a single time. V gene TRBV7-6 combines with J gene TRBJ1-1, with 7 bases that match TRBD1. V lost 5 bases to trimming and J lost 6 bases; unmatched junction nucleotides: 6. Germline-derived CDR1 and CDR2 are SGHVS and FNYEAQ. There are 13 residues in the CDR3. The CDR3 is CASSTGQAAEAFF. The CDR3 DNA follows: TGTGCCAGCAGCACCGGACAGGCTGCTGAAGCTTTCTTT.

The chain recombines TRBV19 with TRBJ2-3; 8 positions agree with TRBD1. With V trimmed by 5 bases and J by 2 bases, 9 bases remained unmatched. The CDR3 totals 16 residues. CDR1 is LNHDA and CDR2 is SQIVND in the germline V gene (reference sequence). The CDR3 here is CASSSIRTGITDTQYF. The CDR3 DNA sequence: TGTGCCAGTAGTTCGATCAGGACAGGGATCACAGATACGCAGTATTTT.

V gene TRBV28 combines with J gene TRBJ1-5; D gene unclear. From germline, CDR1 is MDHEN and CDR2 SYDVKM. V gave up 2 bases and J gave up 2 bases, with 10 bases separating them. This CDR3 is 15 amino acids long. The CDR3 coding sequence is TGTGCCAGCAGTTTAGGAGTTGTGGGCAATCAGCCCCAGCATTTT. This gives the protein CASSLGVVGNQPQHF. Full variable domain (remainder filled in from reference TRBV28 and TRBJ1-5): DVKVTQSSRYLVKRTGEKVFLECVQDMDHENMFWYRQDPGLGLRLIYFSYDVKMKEKGDIPEGYSVSREKKERFSLILESASTNQTSMYLCASSLGVVGNQPQHFGDGTRLSIL.

The genes are TRBV24-1 and TRBJ2-2; D gene ambiguous. The CDR3 has 16 amino acids. V was pared by 3 bases and J by 0 bases, with 10 bases between. Germline V CDR1 and CDR2: KGHDR, SFDVKD. The CDR3 nucleotides are TGTGCCACCAGTGATAACTCGAATGCGAACACCGGGGAGCTGTTTTTT. Translation gives CATSDNSNANTGELFF.

The rearrangement links TRBV29-1 to TRBJ1-5; the D is unclear. Trimming removed 7 bases at V and 3 bases at J, with 10 bases between. From germline, CDR1 is SQVTM and CDR2 ANQGSEA. The CDR3 spans 12 residues. This CDR3 is CSAGYHNQPQHF. CDR3 DNA sequence: TGCAGCGCCGGGTACCACAATCAGCCCCAGCATTTT.

The chain joins TRBV27 to TRBJ2-2; TRBD2 aligns across 8 bases. This CDR3 has 14 residues. V was clipped by 5 bases and J by 5 bases; unmatched bases: 4. The germline V gene has CDR1 MNHEY and CDR2 SMNVEV (reference sequence). Here the CDR3 reads CASSRTSFTGELFF. CDR3 DNA: TGTGCCAGCAGTCGGACTAGCTTTACCGGGGAGCTGTTTTTT.

J is TRBJ2-5 and V is TRBV6-5; no clear D. The germline gives CDR1 MNHEY, CDR2 SVGAGI. CDR3 size: 12 residues. V lost 8 bases, J lost 3 bases, and 10 bases lay in between. The CDR3 sequence: CASLGGKETQYF. CDR3 coding DNA: TGTGCCAGCTTAGGCGGTAAAGAGACCCAGTACTTC.

The V call is TRBV5-1, the J call TRBJ2-5, with D uncertain. This CDR3 has 14 amino acids. Trimming stripped 0 bases from V and 5 bases from J, with 11 bases between. CDR1 is SGHRS, CDR2 YFSETQ, per germline. For the CDR3, the DNA is TGCGCCAGCAGCTTGGGTACGAGTGTGGAGACCCAGTACTTC. Encoded protein: CASSLGTSVETQYF.

The chain employs TRBV6-5 and TRBJ2-5, with D maybe TRBD1 (5 bases). The V gene's germline CDR1 is MNHEY and CDR2 SVGAGI. The CDR3 is 13 residues long. The germline V and J ends were trimmed by 4 bases and 1 base, with 7 bases remaining between them. The CDR3 nucleotides are TGTGCCAGCAGTTTTAGGGGCCAAGAGACCCAGTACTTC. The encoded protein is CASSFRGQETQYF.

The chain recombines TRBV6-2 or TRBV6-3 with TRBJ2-3; the match to TRBD1 covers 7 bases. Germline trimming cut 3 bases from V and 10 bases from J; bases unmatched to any gene: 7. From germline, CDR1 is MNHEY and CDR2 SVGEGT. CDR3 size: 13 residues. CDR3 nucleotide sequence: TGTGCCAGCAGTTATGACAGGGCCCGTGCGCAGTATTTT. Translation gives CASSYDRARAQYF.

The chain has TRBV6-5 and TRBJ2-7; TRBD1 aligns across 9 bases. Germline V CDR1 and CDR2: MNHEY, SVGAGI. Germline trimming cut 2 bases from V and 3 bases from J; bases unmatched to any gene: 5. The CDR3 extends over 15 amino acids. The CDR3 loop reads CASSYGDREVYEQYF. CDR3 nucleotides: TGTGCCAGCAGTTACGGGGACAGGGAAGTCTACGAGCAGTACTTC.